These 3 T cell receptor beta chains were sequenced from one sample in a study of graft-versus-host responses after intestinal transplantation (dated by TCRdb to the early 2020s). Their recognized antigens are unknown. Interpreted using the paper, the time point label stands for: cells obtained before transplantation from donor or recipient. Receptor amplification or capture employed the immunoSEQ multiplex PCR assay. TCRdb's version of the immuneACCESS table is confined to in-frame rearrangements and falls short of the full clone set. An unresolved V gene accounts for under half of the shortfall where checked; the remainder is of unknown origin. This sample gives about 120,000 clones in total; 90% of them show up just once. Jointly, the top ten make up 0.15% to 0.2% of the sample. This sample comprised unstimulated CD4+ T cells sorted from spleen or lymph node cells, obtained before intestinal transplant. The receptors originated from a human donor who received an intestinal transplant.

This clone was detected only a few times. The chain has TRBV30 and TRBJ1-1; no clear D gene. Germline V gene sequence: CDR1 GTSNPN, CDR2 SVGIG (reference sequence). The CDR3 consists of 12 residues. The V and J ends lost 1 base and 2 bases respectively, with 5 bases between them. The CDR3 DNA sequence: TGTGCCTGGAGTGACGGTAACACTGAAGCTTTCTTT. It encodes CAWSDGNTEAFF. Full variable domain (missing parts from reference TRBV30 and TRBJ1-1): SQTIHQWPATLVQPVGSPLSLECTVEGTSNPNLYWYRQAAGRGLQLLFYSVGIGQISSEVPQNLSASRPQDRQFILSSKKLLLSDSGFYLCAWSDGNTEAFFGQGTRLTVV.

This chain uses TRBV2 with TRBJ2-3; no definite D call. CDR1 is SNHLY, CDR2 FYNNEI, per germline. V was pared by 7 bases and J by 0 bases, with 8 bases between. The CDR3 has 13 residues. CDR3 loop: CASKTQSTDTQYF. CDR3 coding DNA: TGTGCCAGCAAAACCCAGAGCACAGATACGCAGTATTTT.

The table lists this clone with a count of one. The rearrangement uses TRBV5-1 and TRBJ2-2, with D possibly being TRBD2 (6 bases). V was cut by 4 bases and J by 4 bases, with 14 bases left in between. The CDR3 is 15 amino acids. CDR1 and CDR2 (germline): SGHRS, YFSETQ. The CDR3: CASSPPRGATGELFF. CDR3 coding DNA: TGCGCCAGCAGCCCTCCTCGCGGGGCCACCGGGGAGCTGTTTTTT.